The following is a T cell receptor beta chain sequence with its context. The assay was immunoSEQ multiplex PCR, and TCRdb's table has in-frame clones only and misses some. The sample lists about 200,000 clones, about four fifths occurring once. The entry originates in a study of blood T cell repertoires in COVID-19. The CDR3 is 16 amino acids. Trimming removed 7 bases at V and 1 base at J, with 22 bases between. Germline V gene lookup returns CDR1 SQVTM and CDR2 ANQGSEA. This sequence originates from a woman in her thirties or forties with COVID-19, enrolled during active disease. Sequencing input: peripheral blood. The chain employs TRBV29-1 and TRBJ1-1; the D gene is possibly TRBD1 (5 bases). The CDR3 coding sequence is TGCAGCGCTAAACCGGGACTTGATGGGTGGAACACTGAAGCTTTCTTT. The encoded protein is CSAKPGLDGWNTEAFF.